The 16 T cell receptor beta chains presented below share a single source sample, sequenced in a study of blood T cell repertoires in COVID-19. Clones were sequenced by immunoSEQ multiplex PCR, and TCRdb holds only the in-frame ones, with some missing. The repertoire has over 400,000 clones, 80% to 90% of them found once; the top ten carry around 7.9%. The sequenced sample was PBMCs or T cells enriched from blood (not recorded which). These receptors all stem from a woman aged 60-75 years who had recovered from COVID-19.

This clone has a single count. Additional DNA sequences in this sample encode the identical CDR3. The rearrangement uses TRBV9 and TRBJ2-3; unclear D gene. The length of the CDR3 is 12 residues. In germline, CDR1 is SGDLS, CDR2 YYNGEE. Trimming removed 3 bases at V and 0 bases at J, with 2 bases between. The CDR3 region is CASSASTDTQYF. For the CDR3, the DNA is TGTGCCAGCAGCGCAAGCACAGATACGCAGTATTTT.

The CDR3 loop is CASSQEPQGDYGYTF. The CDR3 nucleotides read TGTGCCAGCAGCCAGGAACCACAGGGAGACTATGGCTACACCTTC. The V gene is TRBV3-1 (or the pseudogene TRBV3-2), the J gene TRBJ1-2, with D perhaps matching TRBD1 (6 bases). Germline V gives CDR1 LGHDT, CDR2 YNNKEL (reference sequence). The CDR3 has 15 residues. Trimming removed 3 bases from V and 3 bases from J, with 14 bases in between.

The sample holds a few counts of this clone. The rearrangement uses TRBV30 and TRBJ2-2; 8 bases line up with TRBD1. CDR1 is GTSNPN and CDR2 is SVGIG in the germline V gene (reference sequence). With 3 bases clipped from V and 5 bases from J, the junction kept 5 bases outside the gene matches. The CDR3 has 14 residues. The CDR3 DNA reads TGTGCCTGGAGGTCGGACAGGGTGACCGGGGAGCTGTTTTTT. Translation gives CAWRSDRVTGELFF.

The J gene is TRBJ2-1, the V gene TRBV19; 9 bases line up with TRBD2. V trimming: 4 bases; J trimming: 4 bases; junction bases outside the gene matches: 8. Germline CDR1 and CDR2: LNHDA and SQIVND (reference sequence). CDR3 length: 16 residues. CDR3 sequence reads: CASSTRRLAAYNEQFF. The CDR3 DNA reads TGTGCCAGTAGTACACGACGACTAGCGGCGTACAATGAGCAGTTCTTC.

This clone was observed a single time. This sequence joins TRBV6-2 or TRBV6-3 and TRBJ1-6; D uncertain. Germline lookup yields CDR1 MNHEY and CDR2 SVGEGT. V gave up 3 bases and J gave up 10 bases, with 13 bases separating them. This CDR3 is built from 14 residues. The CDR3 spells CASSYRVSESPLHF. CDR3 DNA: TGTGCCAGCAGTTATCGGGTTTCTGAGTCACCCCTCCACTTT.

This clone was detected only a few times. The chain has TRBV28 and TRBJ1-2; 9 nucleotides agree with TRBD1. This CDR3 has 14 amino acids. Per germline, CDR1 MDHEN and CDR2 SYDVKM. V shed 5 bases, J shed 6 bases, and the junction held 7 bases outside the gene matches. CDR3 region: CASSPVTGGNGYTF. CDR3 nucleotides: TGTGCCAGCAGTCCAGTTACAGGGGGCAATGGCTACACCTTC.

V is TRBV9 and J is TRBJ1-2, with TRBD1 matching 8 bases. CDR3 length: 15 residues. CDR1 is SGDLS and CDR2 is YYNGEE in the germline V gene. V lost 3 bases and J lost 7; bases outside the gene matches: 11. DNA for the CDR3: TGTGCCAGCAGCGACGGGACAGGCGTGTTAAGTGGCTACACCTTC. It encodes CASSDGTGVLSGYTF.

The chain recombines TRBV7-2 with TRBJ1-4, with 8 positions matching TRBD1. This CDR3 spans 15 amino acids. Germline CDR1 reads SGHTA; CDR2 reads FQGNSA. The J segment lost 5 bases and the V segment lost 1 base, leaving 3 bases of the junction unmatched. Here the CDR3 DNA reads TGTGCCAGCAGCTTAGTTCAGGGGGCGAATGAAAAACTGTTTTTT. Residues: CASSLVQGANEKLFF. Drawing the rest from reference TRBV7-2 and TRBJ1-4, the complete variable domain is GAGVSQSPSNKVTEKGKDVELRCDPISGHTALYWYRQSLGQGLEFLIYFQGNSAPDKSGLPSDRFSAERTGGSVSTLTIQRTQQEDSAVYLCASSLVQGANEKLFFGSGTQLSVL.

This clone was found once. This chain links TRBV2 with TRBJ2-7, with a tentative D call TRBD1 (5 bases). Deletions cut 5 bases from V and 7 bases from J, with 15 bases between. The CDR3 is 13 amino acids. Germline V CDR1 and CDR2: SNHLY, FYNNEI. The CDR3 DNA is TGTGCCAGCAGTCCCAACAGGATCACAGAGCAGTACTTC. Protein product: CASSPNRITEQYF.

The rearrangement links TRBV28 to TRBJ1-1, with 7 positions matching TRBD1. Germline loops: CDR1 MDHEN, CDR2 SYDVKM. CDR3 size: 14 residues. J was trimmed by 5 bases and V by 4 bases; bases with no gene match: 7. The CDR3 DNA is TGTGCCAGCAGTTCCAGGGACAGAGAGACTGAAGCTTTCTTT. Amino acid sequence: CASSSRDRETEAFF.

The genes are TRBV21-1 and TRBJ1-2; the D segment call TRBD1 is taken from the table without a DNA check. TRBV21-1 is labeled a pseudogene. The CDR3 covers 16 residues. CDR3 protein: CASSKILRDRLYGYTF. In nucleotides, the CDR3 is TGTGCCAGCAGCAAAATTCTTAGGGACAGGCTCTATGGCTACACCTTC.

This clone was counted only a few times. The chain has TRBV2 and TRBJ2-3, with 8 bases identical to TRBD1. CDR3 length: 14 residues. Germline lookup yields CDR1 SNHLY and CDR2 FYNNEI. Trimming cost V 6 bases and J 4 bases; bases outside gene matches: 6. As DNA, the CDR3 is TGTGCCAGCAGGCCGGGACAGGATCCAGATACGCAGTATTTT. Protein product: CASRPGQDPDTQYF.

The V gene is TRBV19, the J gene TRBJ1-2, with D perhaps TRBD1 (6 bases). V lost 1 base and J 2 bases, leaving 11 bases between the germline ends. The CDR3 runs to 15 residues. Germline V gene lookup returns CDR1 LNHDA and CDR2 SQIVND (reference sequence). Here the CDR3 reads CASSIARGRNYGYTF. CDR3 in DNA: TGTGCCAGTAGTATAGCGCGGGGGCGCAACTATGGCTACACCTTC.

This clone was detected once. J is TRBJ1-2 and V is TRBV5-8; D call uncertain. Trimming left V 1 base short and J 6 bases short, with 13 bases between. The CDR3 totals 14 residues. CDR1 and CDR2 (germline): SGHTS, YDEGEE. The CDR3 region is CASSLTRERDGYTF. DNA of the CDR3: TGTGCCAGCAGCTTGACCCGGGAACGCGATGGCTACACCTTC. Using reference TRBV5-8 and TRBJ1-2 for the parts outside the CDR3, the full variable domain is EAGVTQSPTHLIKTRGQQATLRCSPISGHTSVYWYQQALGLGLQFLLWYDEGEERNRGNFPPRFSGRQFPNYSSELNVNALELEDSALYLCASSLTRERDGYTFGSGTRLTVV.

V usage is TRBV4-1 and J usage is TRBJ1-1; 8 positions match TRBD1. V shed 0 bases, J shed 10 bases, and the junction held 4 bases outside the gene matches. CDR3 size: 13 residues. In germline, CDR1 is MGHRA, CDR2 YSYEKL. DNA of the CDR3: TGCGCCAGCAGCCAAGAGTGGACAGGGAGAGCTTTCTTT. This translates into CASSQEWTGRAFF.

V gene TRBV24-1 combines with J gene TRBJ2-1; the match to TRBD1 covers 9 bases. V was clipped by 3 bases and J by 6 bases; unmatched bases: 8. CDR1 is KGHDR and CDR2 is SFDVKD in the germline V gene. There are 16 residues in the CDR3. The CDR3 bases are TGTGCCACCAGTGATCCTCCGGGACAGGGTACCAATGAGCAGTTCTTC. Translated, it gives CATSDPPGQGTNEQFF.